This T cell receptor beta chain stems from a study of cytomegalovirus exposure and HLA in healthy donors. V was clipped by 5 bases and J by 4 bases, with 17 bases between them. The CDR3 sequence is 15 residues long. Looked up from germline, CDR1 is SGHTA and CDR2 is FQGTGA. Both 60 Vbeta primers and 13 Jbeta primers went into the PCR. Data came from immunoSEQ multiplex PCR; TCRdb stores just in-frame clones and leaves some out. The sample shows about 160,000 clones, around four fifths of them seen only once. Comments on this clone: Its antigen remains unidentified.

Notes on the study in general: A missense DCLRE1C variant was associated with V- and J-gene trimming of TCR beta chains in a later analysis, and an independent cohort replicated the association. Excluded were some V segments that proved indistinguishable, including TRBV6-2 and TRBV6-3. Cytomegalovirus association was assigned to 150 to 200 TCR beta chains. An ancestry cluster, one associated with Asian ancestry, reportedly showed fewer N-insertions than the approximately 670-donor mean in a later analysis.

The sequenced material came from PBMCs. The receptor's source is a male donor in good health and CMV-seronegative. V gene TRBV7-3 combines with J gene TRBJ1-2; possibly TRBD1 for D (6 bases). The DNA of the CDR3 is TGTGCCAGCAGCCCCGCGGGGGACACCACCTATGGCTACACCTTC. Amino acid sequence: CASSPAGDTTYGYTF.